This entry features one T cell receptor (beta chain) sequence. The sample belongs to a study of blood T cell repertoires in COVID-19. In the study overall: The United States, Italy and Spain supplied acute and convalescent COVID-19 samples. In each case, the material was cDNA or gDNA derived from T cells, B-cell-depleted T cells, or PBMCs.

CDR3 length equals 16 residues. V dropped 0 bases and J dropped 4; count of bases not matched to a gene: 3. Germline lookup yields CDR1 LNHDA and CDR2 SQIVND (reference sequence). Data came from immunoSEQ multiplex PCR; TCRdb stores just in-frame clones and leaves some out. Of approximately 40,000 clones detected, approximately 86% appear once; the ten largest clones hold around 20%. This TCR came from a man in his sixties with acute or convalescent COVID-19. The genes are TRBV19 and TRBJ2-1; 10 nucleotides match TRBD2. Sequenced: peripheral blood. The CDR3 loop reads CASSIEVAGGYNEQFF. The CDR3 nucleotides read TGTGCCAGTAGTATAGAAGTAGCGGGAGGTTACAATGAGCAGTTCTTC.